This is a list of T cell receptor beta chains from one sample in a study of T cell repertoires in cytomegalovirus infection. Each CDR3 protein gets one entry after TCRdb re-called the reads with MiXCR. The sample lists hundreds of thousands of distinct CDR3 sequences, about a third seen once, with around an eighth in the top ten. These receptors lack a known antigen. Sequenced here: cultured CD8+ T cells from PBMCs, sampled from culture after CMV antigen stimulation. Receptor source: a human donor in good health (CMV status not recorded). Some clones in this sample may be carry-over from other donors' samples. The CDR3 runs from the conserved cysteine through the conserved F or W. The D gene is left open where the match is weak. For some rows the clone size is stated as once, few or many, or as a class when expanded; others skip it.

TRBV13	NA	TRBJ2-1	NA	TGTGCCAGCAGCTCGAATGGGGGCAGGGGTAACTACAATGAGCAGTTCTTC	CASSSNGGRGNYNEQFF
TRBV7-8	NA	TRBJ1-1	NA	TGTGCCAGCAGGGGCGGCTACCCGAACACTGAAGCTTTCTTT	CASRGGYPNTEAFF
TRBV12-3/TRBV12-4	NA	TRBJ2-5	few	TGTGCCAGCGCCCAGGACGACGCAAGTGAGACCCAGTACTTC	CASAQDDASETQYF
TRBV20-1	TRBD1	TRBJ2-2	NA	TGCAGTGCTATAAACAGGGGGCCCACCGGGGAGCTGTTTTTT	CSAINRGPTGELFF
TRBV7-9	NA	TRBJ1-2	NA	TGTGCCAGCAGCCCGGACAGCTTACATAACTATGGCTACACCTTC	CASSPDSLHNYGYTF
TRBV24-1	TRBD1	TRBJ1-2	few	TGTGCCACCAGTGATGCAGGGGGTGGCTATGGCTACACCTTC	CATSDAGGGYGYTF
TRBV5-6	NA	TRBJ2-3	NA	TGTGCCAGCGGAGGGGCAAAAACAGATACGCAGTATTTT	CASGGAKTDTQYF
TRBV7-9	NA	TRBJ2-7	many	TGTGCCAGCAGCTCCCCCCAAGGTAACGAGCAGTACTTC	CASSSPQGNEQYF
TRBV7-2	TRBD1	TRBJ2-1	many	TGTGCCAGCAGCCCCTGGACAGGGGAAGCCTACAATGAGCAGTTCTTC	CASSPWTGEAYNEQFF
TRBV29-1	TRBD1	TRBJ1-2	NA	TGCAGCGTTGTCGAACAGGGGGCGGTTTTGTACACCTTC	CSVVEQGAVLYTF
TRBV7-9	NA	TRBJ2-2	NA	TGTGCCAGCAGCTTACCGGTTGAGGGGAACACCGGGGAGCTGTTTTTT	CASSLPVEGNTGELFF
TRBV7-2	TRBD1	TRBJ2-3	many	TGTGCCAGCAGCTTGACGGGACAGGGATTGGGAGGTACGCAGTATTTT	CASSLTGQGLGGTQYF
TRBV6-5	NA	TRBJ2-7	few	TGTGCCAGCAGTCCCCGTGACAAGAGGGACGAGCAGTACTTC	CASSPRDKRDEQYF
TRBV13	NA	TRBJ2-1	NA	TGTGCCAGCAGCCGGGACTCGAAAGATTACAATGAGCAGTTCTTC	CASSRDSKDYNEQFF
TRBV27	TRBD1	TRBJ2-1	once	TGTGTCAGCAGTTTATCCTCCCGACAGGGAAAGTTCTTC	CVSSLSSRQGKFF
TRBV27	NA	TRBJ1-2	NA	TGTGCCAGCAGTTTATATAGGACAGACTATGGCTACACCTTC	CASSLYRTDYGYTF
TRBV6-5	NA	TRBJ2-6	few	TGTGCCAGCGCCTTGGGGGGGGCGGGGGCCAACGTCCTGACTTTC	CASALGGAGANVLTF
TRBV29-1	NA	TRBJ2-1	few	TGCAGCTTAGGATCAGTGAGCTCCTACAATGAGCAGTTCTTC	CSLGSVSSYNEQFF
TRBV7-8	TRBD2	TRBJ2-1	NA	TGTGTCAGCAGATTATCTAGCGGGGGGATCTACAATGAGCAGTTCTTC	CVSRLSSGGIYNEQFF
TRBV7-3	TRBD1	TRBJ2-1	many	TGTGCCAGCAGCACAGGGGTTAGCTCCTACAATGAGCAGTTCTTC	CASSTGVSSYNEQFF
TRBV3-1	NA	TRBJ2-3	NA	TGTGCCAGCAGCCAAGATTTCGAGGCGGCAGATACGCAGTATTTT	CASSQDFEAADTQYF
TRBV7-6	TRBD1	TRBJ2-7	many	TGTGCCAGCAGCCCAATACAGGGGAACGAGCAGTACTTC	CASSPIQGNEQYF
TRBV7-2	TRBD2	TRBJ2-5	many	TGTGCCAGCAGCTTGAATGCGGGGGGGTTTCAAGAGACCCAGTACTTC	CASSLNAGGFQETQYF
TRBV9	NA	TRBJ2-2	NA	TGTGCCAGCAGCCCGCGCTACGGACTACCGAACACCGGGGAGCTGTTTTTT	CASSPRYGLPNTGELFF
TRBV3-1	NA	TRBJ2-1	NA	TGTGCCAGCAGCCAAGGACTAACCTCCTGGTGGGTCTTC	CASSQGLTSWWVF
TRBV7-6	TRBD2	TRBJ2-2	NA	TGTGCCCGCAGCTTAGCTGGGCGGGGGGACCGCACCGGGGAGCTGTTTTTT	CARSLAGRGDRTGELFF
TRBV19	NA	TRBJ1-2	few	TGTGCCAGTAAAAGACAGGCCCAAACCAAAAACTATGGCTACACCTTC	CASKRQAQTKNYGYTF
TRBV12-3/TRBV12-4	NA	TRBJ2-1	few	TGTGCCAGCAGTGTCCTCTCCTACAATGAGCAGTTCTTC	CASSVLSYNEQFF
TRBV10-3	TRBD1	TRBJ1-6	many	TGTGCCATCAGCGACAGGGATGGGGATTCACCCCTCCACTTT	CAISDRDGDSPLHF
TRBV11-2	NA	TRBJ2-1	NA	TGTGCCAGCAGCTTAGATCCGCGGGTCGTCCGCAATGAGCAGTTCTTC	CASSLDPRVVRNEQFF
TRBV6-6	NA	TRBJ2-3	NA	TGTGCCAGCCCTCCCCAACTCCCTGATACGCAGTATTTT	CASPPQLPDTQYF
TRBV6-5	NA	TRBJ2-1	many	TGTGCCAGCAGTACCTCTAGGGGCTCCTACAATGAGCAGTTCTTC	CASSTSRGSYNEQFF
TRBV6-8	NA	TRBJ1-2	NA	TGTGCCAGCAGTAGGGTACTCGAAACCTATGGCTACACCTTC	CASSRVLETYGYTF
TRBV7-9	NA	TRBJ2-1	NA	TGTGCCAGCAGCCCGACTCGAAACCCCAATGAGCAGTTCTTC	CASSPTRNPNEQFF
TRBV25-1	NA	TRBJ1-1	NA	TGTGCCAGCAGTGAGCGCAGGGTCACTGAAGCTTTCTTT	CASSERRVTEAFF
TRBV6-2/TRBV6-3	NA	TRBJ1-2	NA	TGTGCCAGCAGTTACCGTTACGTCTATGGCTACACCTTC	CASSYRYVYGYTF
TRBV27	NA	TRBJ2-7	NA	TGTGCCAGCAGTGCCTACCTGGGGGGTAGTCTGTACGAGCAGTACTTC	CASSAYLGGSLYEQYF
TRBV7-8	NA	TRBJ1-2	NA	TGTGCCAGCAGCACGGGGGGTCGACTGGGAGCTGGCTACACCTTC	CASSTGGRLGAGYTF
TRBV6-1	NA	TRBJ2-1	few	TGTGCCAGCAGTGAGATAAGCAGGGCCTTCAATGAGCAGTTCTTC	CASSEISRAFNEQFF
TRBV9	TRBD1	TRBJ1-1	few	TGTGCCAGCAGCGTAGATCAAACAGGGGTGACGAACACTGAAGCTTTCTTT	CASSVDQTGVTNTEAFF
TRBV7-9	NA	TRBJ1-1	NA	TGTGCCAGCAGCTTAGGGGCCACAAACACTGAAGCTTTCTTT	CASSLGATNTEAFF
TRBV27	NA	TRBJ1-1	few	TGTGCCAGCAGTTCCAAAAATACAGTGAACACTGAAGCTTTCTTT	CASSSKNTVNTEAFF
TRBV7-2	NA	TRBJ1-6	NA	TGTGCCAGCAGCTCCCAAACAGGGAGGCTGGATTCACCCCTCCACTTT	CASSSQTGRLDSPLHF
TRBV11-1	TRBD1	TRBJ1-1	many	TGTGCCAGCAGCCCCCGGGACAGGGGGTTGGGCACTGAAGCTTTCTTT	CASSPRDRGLGTEAFF
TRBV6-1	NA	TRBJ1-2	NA	TGTGCCAGCAGTGAACGAGGGGAGGGCTATGGCTACACCTTC	CASSERGEGYGYTF
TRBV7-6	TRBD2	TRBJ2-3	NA	TGTGCCAGCGGCTTAAGCGGGGCAAGCACAGATACGCAGTATTTT	CASGLSGASTDTQYF
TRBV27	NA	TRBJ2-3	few	TGTGCCAGCAGTTTAACCCCCTATGGCGTACGCCCCACAGATACGCAGTATTTT	CASSLTPYGVRPTDTQYF
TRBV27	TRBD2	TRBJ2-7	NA	TGTGCCAGCTTTAGCGGGGGCCCCTCCTACGAGCAGTACTTC	CASFSGGPSYEQYF
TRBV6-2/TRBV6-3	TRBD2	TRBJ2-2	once	TGTGCCAGCAGTTACCTCGCTAGCGGGGGGCCGAACACCGGGGAGCTGTTTTTT	CASSYLASGGPNTGELFF
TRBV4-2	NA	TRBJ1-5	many	TGTGCCAGCAGCCAAGCCCCTAATCAGCCCCAGCATTTT	CASSQAPNQPQHF
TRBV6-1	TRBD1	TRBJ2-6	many	TGTGCCAGCAGTTCCTCCGGGACAGGTGTCTCTGGGGCCAACGTCCTGACTTTC	CASSSSGTGVSGANVLTF
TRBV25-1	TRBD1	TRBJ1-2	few	TGTGCCAGCAGTGAATATGAGGGACAGGGCTTTACTAACTATGGCTACACCTTC	CASSEYEGQGFTNYGYTF
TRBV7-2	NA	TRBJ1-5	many	TGTGCCAGCAGCCCCTTAGGAGGACTCGATCAGCCCCAGCATTTT	CASSPLGGLDQPQHF
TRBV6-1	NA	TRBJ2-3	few	TGTGCCAGCAGTGCCCCCCCCTATAGCACAGATACGCAGTATTTT	CASSAPPYSTDTQYF
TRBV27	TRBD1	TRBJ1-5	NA	TGTGCCAGCAGTACCTACAGGGGGCCAGAGTTTCCCCAGCATTTT	CASSTYRGPEFPQHF
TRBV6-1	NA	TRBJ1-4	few	TGTGCCAGCAGCTCTCCCCGTAGGGAAAAACTGTTTTTT	CASSSPRREKLFF